This entry features one TCR beta chain sequence. What it binds is not known. The sample originates from a study of cytomegalovirus exposure and HLA in healthy donors. Study results and caveats: Earlier analysis looked at TCR beta V segments, and most were productive about 87% or about 30% of the time.

Trimming at V came to 3 bases and at J to 10 bases, leaving 10 bases not matched to a gene. The CDR3 length is 15 residues. Germline V gene lookup returns CDR1 SEHNR and CDR2 FQNEAQ (reference sequence). Use of 60 Vbeta and 13 Jbeta primers characterized the PCR. Some clones are missing from TCRdb's copy, which holds only in-frame ones; the method was immunoSEQ multiplex PCR. In the table there are roughly 280,000 clones, under 80% of which are singletons. The sequence was obtained from a female donor in good health and CMV-seronegative. Sequenced input: PBMCs. The rearrangement joins TRBV7-9 to TRBJ2-2, with TRBD2 matching over 8 bases. The CDR3 sequence is CASSLWTSNPPELFF. For the CDR3, the DNA is TGTGCCAGCAGCTTGTGGACTAGCAACCCACCGGAGCTGTTTTTT.